Listed below are T cell receptor beta chains from one sample, sequenced in a study of blood T cell repertoires in COVID-19. Assay used: immunoSEQ multiplex PCR; TCRdb lists only in-frame clones, some missing. The sample has roughly 370,000 clones, about 87% seen once. The specimen was PBMCs or T cells enriched from blood (not recorded which). The receptors come from a woman in her forties or fifties who had recovered from COVID-19. Each CDR3 is given with its conserved first and last residue. Fields, in order: D gene, J gene, clone size, V gene, CDR3 DNA, CDR3 protein. A D gene is named only where the DNA matches it firmly. The size of a clone is reported for some rows only, either as once, few or many, or as a class for expanded clones.

D gene: TRBD1
J gene: TRBJ1-1
clone size: NA
V gene: TRBV6-4
CDR3 DNA: TGTGCCAGCAGTGGGGACAGGGACACTGAAGCTTTCTTT
CDR3 protein: CASSGDRDTEAFF

D gene: TRBD1
J gene: TRBJ2-7
clone size: once
V gene: TRBV5-1
CDR3 DNA: TGCGCCAGCAGCTTGCTACAGGGGAACGAGCAGTACTTC
CDR3 protein: CASSLLQGNEQYF

D gene: NA
J gene: TRBJ1-2
clone size: few
V gene: TRBV7-9
CDR3 DNA: TGTGCCAGCAGCGCTCCCGTGGGGCTCACAAAGGACTATGGCTACACCTTC
CDR3 protein: CASSAPVGLTKDYGYTF

D gene: NA
J gene: TRBJ2-2
clone size: NA
V gene: TRBV18
CDR3 DNA: TGTGCCAGCTCACCAACCACAACGAACACCGGGGAGCTGTTTTTT
CDR3 protein: CASSPTTTNTGELFF

D gene: TRBD1
J gene: TRBJ1-2
clone size: NA
V gene: TRBV7-2
CDR3 DNA: TGTGCCAGCAGCTTGGGGGCCACAGGGGTTGACTATGGCTACACCTTC
CDR3 protein: CASSLGATGVDYGYTF

D gene: NA
J gene: TRBJ1-4
clone size: NA
V gene: TRBV27
CDR3 DNA: TGTGCCAGCAGTTTACGGGGGACTAATGAAAAACTGTTTTTT
CDR3 protein: CASSLRGTNEKLFF

D gene: NA
J gene: TRBJ2-7
clone size: NA
V gene: TRBV7-2
CDR3 DNA: TGTGCCAGCAGCTTAACGAGGGATACCTACGAGCAGTACTTC
CDR3 protein: CASSLTRDTYEQYF

D gene: TRBD1
J gene: TRBJ2-7
clone size: NA
V gene: TRBV24-1
CDR3 DNA: TGTGCCACCAGTGATTGGGGACAGGGTCTCAACGAGCAGTACTTC
CDR3 protein: CATSDWGQGLNEQYF

D gene: NA
J gene: TRBJ1-3
clone size: NA
V gene: TRBV7-2
CDR3 DNA: TGTGCCAGCAGCTTAGGGGCGAACTCACTTTCTGGAAACACCATATATTTT
CDR3 protein: CASSLGANSLSGNTIYF

D gene: TRBD1
J gene: TRBJ2-7
clone size: NA
V gene: TRBV6-5
CDR3 DNA: TGTGCCAGCAGTTATCTAGGGACAGGGTACGAGCAGTACTTC
CDR3 protein: CASSYLGTGYEQYF

D gene: NA
J gene: TRBJ2-7
clone size: NA
V gene: TRBV6-5
CDR3 DNA: TGTGCCAGCACCGGTGCGAGCTCCTACGAGCAGTACTTC
CDR3 protein: CASTGASSYEQYF

D gene: TRBD2
J gene: TRBJ2-5
clone size: NA
V gene: TRBV7-9
CDR3 DNA: TGTGCCAGCAGCCCCCCGGGGCGGGGGGGCCAAGAGACCCAGTACTTC
CDR3 protein: CASSPPGRGGQETQYF

D gene: TRBD2
J gene: TRBJ2-3
clone size: NA
V gene: TRBV2
CDR3 DNA: TGTGCCAGCAGCACCAGCGGGGCCAGCACAGATACGCAGTATTTT
CDR3 protein: CASSTSGASTDTQYF

D gene: TRBD1
J gene: TRBJ1-4
clone size: NA
V gene: TRBV18
CDR3 DNA: TGTGCCAGCTCACCAGGAGAGGGACAGGAGTACGAAAAACTGTTTTTT
CDR3 protein: CASSPGEGQEYEKLFF

D gene: NA
J gene: TRBJ2-1
clone size: NA
V gene: TRBV5-1
CDR3 DNA: TGCGCCAGCAGCGTCGAGTTTCAAGAGCAGTTCTTC
CDR3 protein: CASSVEFQEQFF

D gene: NA
J gene: TRBJ2-5
clone size: NA
V gene: TRBV6-1
CDR3 DNA: TGTGCCAGCAGTGATTCTCTAGCGGAGACCCAGTACTTC
CDR3 protein: CASSDSLAETQYF

D gene: NA
J gene: TRBJ1-2
clone size: NA
V gene: TRBV7-2
CDR3 DNA: TGTGCCAGCAGCTTCAGCGGCTATGGCTACACCTTC
CDR3 protein: CASSFSGYGYTF

D gene: NA
J gene: TRBJ2-3
clone size: NA
V gene: TRBV5-1
CDR3 DNA: TGCGCCAGCAGGATGGGAGCGCCGGGAGATACGCAGTATTTT
CDR3 protein: CASRMGAPGDTQYF

D gene: TRBD1
J gene: TRBJ1-5
clone size: NA
V gene: TRBV18
CDR3 DNA: TGTGCCAGCTCACCAAAAGTTCGACAGGGGGCTATAGAAAGTCAGCCCCAGCATTTT
CDR3 protein: CASSPKVRQGAIESQPQHF

D gene: NA
J gene: TRBJ1-2
clone size: NA
V gene: TRBV4-2
CDR3 DNA: TGTGCCAGCAGCCAAGGGACAGTTAGCCGTGGCTACACCTTC
CDR3 protein: CASSQGTVSRGYTF

D gene: TRBD1
J gene: TRBJ1-2
clone size: NA
V gene: TRBV6-5
CDR3 DNA: TGTGCCAGCAGAGCAGGGGGCGGCTATGGCTACACCTTC
CDR3 protein: CASRAGGGYGYTF

D gene: TRBD1
J gene: TRBJ2-2
clone size: once
V gene: TRBV9
CDR3 DNA: TGTGCCAGCAGCGTAGAGGTGGTGGACAGGGGATCAGCCGGGGAGCTGTTTTTT
CDR3 protein: CASSVEVVDRGSAGELFF

D gene: TRBD1
J gene: TRBJ2-3
clone size: NA
V gene: TRBV11-3
CDR3 DNA: TGTGCCAGCAGCCGGAAGGGACAGCTGACGGGTACGCAGTATTTT
CDR3 protein: CASSRKGQLTGTQYF

D gene: TRBD1
J gene: TRBJ2-2
clone size: NA
V gene: TRBV5-4
CDR3 DNA: TGTGCCAGCAGCTGGACAGGGACAAACACCGGGGAGCTGTTTTTT
CDR3 protein: CASSWTGTNTGELFF

D gene: NA
J gene: TRBJ1-1
clone size: NA
V gene: TRBV4-2
CDR3 DNA: TGTGCCAGCAGCCAAGATAGCGGGAGCAGGGGAGATACCGGGAACACTGAAGCTTTCTTT
CDR3 protein: CASSQDSGSRGDTGNTEAFF

D gene: NA
J gene: TRBJ1-2
clone size: NA
V gene: TRBV5-1
CDR3 DNA: TGCGCCAGCAGCCCCTCTGATGTTAGAGGGTATGGCTACACCTTC
CDR3 protein: CASSPSDVRGYGYTF

D gene: NA
J gene: TRBJ2-2
clone size: once
V gene: TRBV14
CDR3 DNA: TGTGCCAGCAGCTCCGGGACTTCAAACACCGGGGAGCTGTTTTTT
CDR3 protein: CASSSGTSNTGELFF

D gene: NA
J gene: TRBJ1-2
clone size: NA
V gene: TRBV7-2
CDR3 DNA: TGTGCCAGCAGCTTATCAGGGGAACGTATGAGAGGCTACACCTTC
CDR3 protein: CASSLSGERMRGYTF

D gene: TRBD1
J gene: TRBJ2-5
clone size: NA
V gene: TRBV2
CDR3 DNA: TGTGCCAGCAGTGGACAGGGCGTCCAAGAGACCCAGTACTTC
CDR3 protein: CASSGQGVQETQYF

D gene: NA
J gene: TRBJ1-5
clone size: NA
V gene: TRBV28
CDR3 DNA: TGTGCCAGCAGTTTCCGAGCCAATCAGCCCCAGCATTTT
CDR3 protein: CASSFRANQPQHF

D gene: NA
J gene: TRBJ1-4
clone size: NA
V gene: TRBV27
CDR3 DNA: TGTGCCAGCAGGGCCAGGGTTGCTGATGAAAAACTGTTTTTT
CDR3 protein: CASRARVADEKLFF

D gene: NA
J gene: TRBJ1-4
clone size: NA
V gene: TRBV10-3
CDR3 DNA: TGTGCCATCAGTGGTGATGCGGGGAATGAAAAACTGTTTTTT
CDR3 protein: CAISGDAGNEKLFF

D gene: NA
J gene: TRBJ1-6
clone size: NA
V gene: TRBV6-5
CDR3 DNA: TGTGCCAGCAGTTATGGGGGGGTAGGGAAGAAGTCACCCCTCCACTTT
CDR3 protein: CASSYGGVGKKSPLHF

D gene: TRBD1
J gene: TRBJ1-2
clone size: NA
V gene: TRBV12-5
CDR3 DNA: TGTGCTGGGGGCTTGGGACAGGTGGGCTACACCTTC
CDR3 protein: CAGGLGQVGYTF

D gene: TRBD1
J gene: TRBJ2-7
clone size: NA
V gene: TRBV7-9
CDR3 DNA: TGTGCCAGCAGCCGTAGTCCGGGACAGGACGAGCAGTACTTC
CDR3 protein: CASSRSPGQDEQYF

D gene: TRBD1
J gene: TRBJ2-7
clone size: NA
V gene: TRBV5-4
CDR3 DNA: TGTGCCAGCAGCTTGGACAGGGGCACCTACGAGCAGTACTTC
CDR3 protein: CASSLDRGTYEQYF

D gene: NA
J gene: TRBJ1-6
clone size: NA
V gene: TRBV11-3
CDR3 DNA: TGTGCCAGCAGCCAGGACCGACAGACCAGGTATAATTCACCCCTCCACTTT
CDR3 protein: CASSQDRQTRYNSPLHF

D gene: NA
J gene: TRBJ1-1
clone size: few
V gene: TRBV7-2
CDR3 DNA: TGTGCCAGCAGCTTATTGGCCCCTAGCAACACTGAAGCTTTCTTT
CDR3 protein: CASSLLAPSNTEAFF

D gene: NA
J gene: TRBJ1-3
clone size: NA
V gene: TRBV2
CDR3 DNA: TGTGCCAGCAGTGAGATGAGAGACTCTGGAAACACCATATATTTT
CDR3 protein: CASSEMRDSGNTIYF

D gene: NA
J gene: TRBJ1-6
clone size: NA
V gene: TRBV25-1
CDR3 DNA: TGTGCCAGCAGTGAGAGGACTCCTTATAATTCACCCCTCCACTTT
CDR3 protein: CASSERTPYNSPLHF

D gene: TRBD1
J gene: TRBJ1-6
clone size: NA
V gene: TRBV19
CDR3 DNA: TGTGCCAGTAGTACCCTCCGACCGGGACAGGGGAATTCACCCCTCCACTTT
CDR3 protein: CASSTLRPGQGNSPLHF

D gene: TRBD1
J gene: TRBJ2-5
clone size: NA
V gene: TRBV19
CDR3 DNA: TGTGCCAGTAGTGCCCGTACCGGGACAGGGGGCGGAGAGACCCAGTACTTC
CDR3 protein: CASSARTGTGGGETQYF

D gene: NA
J gene: TRBJ1-3
clone size: NA
V gene: TRBV5-1
CDR3 DNA: TGCGCCAGCAGCTTGGCGGCAGGGATTGGAAACACCATATATTTT
CDR3 protein: CASSLAAGIGNTIYF

D gene: NA
J gene: TRBJ1-5
clone size: NA
V gene: TRBV21-1
CDR3 DNA: TGTGCCAGCAGCTTCGGGGGAGGGGAGGATGAATATAGCAATCAGCCCCAGCATTTT
CDR3 protein: CASSFGGGEDEYSNQPQHF

D gene: NA
J gene: TRBJ1-1
clone size: NA
V gene: TRBV30
CDR3 DNA: TGTGCCTGGAGAGCCCCAGGGGTCCCCGAAGCTTTCTTT
CDR3 protein: CAWRAPGVPEAFF

D gene: NA
J gene: TRBJ1-5
clone size: once
V gene: TRBV19
CDR3 DNA: TGTGCCACCCGAAACGGTCCTCTGAATCAGCCCCAGCATTTT
CDR3 protein: CATRNGPLNQPQHF

D gene: NA
J gene: TRBJ2-3
clone size: NA
V gene: TRBV6-2/TRBV6-3
CDR3 DNA: TGTGCCAGCAGCCGCCACCGGAGTTCACCCACAGATACGCAGTATTTT
CDR3 protein: CASSRHRSSPTDTQYF

D gene: NA
J gene: TRBJ2-1
clone size: NA
V gene: TRBV2
CDR3 DNA: TGTGCCAGCAAGTTGGACTACCAAATGGGGAATGAGCAGTTCTTC
CDR3 protein: CASKLDYQMGNEQFF

D gene: NA
J gene: TRBJ1-1
clone size: NA
V gene: TRBV18
CDR3 DNA: TGTGCCAGCTCACCACAGGGGCGAGACACTGAAGCTTTCTTT
CDR3 protein: CASSPQGRDTEAFF

D gene: NA
J gene: TRBJ2-2
clone size: NA
V gene: TRBV24-1
CDR3 DNA: TGTGCCACCAGTGATAAAAACAGTTTAATACCCGGGGAGCTGTTTTTT
CDR3 protein: CATSDKNSLIPGELFF

D gene: NA
J gene: TRBJ2-2
clone size: NA
V gene: TRBV4-2
CDR3 DNA: TGTGCCAGCAGCCAAGTTGTCGGGGGGCTCGCCGGGGAGCTGTTTTTT
CDR3 protein: CASSQVVGGLAGELFF

D gene: TRBD1
J gene: TRBJ2-7
clone size: NA
V gene: TRBV4-3
CDR3 DNA: TGCGCCAGCAGCCAAGATCCACCGGGACAGGGATCGTACGAGCAGTACTTC
CDR3 protein: CASSQDPPGQGSYEQYF

D gene: TRBD2
J gene: TRBJ2-3
clone size: NA
V gene: TRBV27
CDR3 DNA: TGTGCCAGCAGTGTTAGCGGGGGAAGCACAGATACGCAGTATTTT
CDR3 protein: CASSVSGGSTDTQYF

D gene: TRBD1
J gene: TRBJ1-2
clone size: NA
V gene: TRBV2
CDR3 DNA: TGTGCCAGCACTCGAGGGGGCGCTTGGGGTGGCTACACCTTC
CDR3 protein: CASTRGGAWGGYTF

D gene: TRBD1
J gene: TRBJ1-6
clone size: NA
V gene: TRBV27
CDR3 DNA: TGTGCCAGCAGTCTAATTTGGACAGGGGCCAATTCACCCCTCCACTTT
CDR3 protein: CASSLIWTGANSPLHF

D gene: TRBD1
J gene: TRBJ2-2
clone size: NA
V gene: TRBV7-9
CDR3 DNA: TGTGCCAGCAGCCCGAGACAGGGGGACACCGGGGAGCTGTTTTTT
CDR3 protein: CASSPRQGDTGELFF

D gene: TRBD1
J gene: TRBJ1-1
clone size: few
V gene: TRBV14
CDR3 DNA: TGTGCCAGCAGCCAAGAATTAGGGGGCAGGGCTGAAGCTTTCTTT
CDR3 protein: CASSQELGGRAEAFF

D gene: TRBD1
J gene: TRBJ2-5
clone size: NA
V gene: TRBV7-2
CDR3 DNA: TGTGCCAGCAGCCCGGGACAGGGGCAAGAGACCCAGTACTTC
CDR3 protein: CASSPGQGQETQYF